A selection of T cell receptor beta chains follows, all from one sample in a study of blood T cell repertoires in COVID-19. Sequenced by immunoSEQ multiplex PCR; TCRdb stores in-frame clones only, minus some. Here the sample spans roughly 57,000 clones, around 87% being singletons. Source material: peripheral blood. Receptors originate from a man aged 55 to 70 with active or convalescent COVID-19. The conserved cysteine and the conserved F or W are not part of the CDR3 here.

v_call: TRBV11-3; j_call: TRBJ2-1; cdr3_aa: ASSRDLSSYNEQF
v_call: TRBV7-9; j_call: TRBJ2-3; cdr3_aa: ASSSQGFGLLAQY
v_call: TRBV19; j_call: TRBJ2-2; cdr3_aa: ASSHPGGPTGELF
v_call: TRBV2; j_call: TRBJ2-1; cdr3_aa: ASSALAGNEQF
v_call: TRBV30; j_call: TRBJ1-3; cdr3_aa: ALYRKPGNTIY
v_call: TRBV18; j_call: TRBJ1-4; cdr3_aa: ASSPTQDPTNEKLF
v_call: TRBV3-1/TRBV3-2; j_call: TRBJ1-6; cdr3_aa: ASSPPGRSSYNSPLH
v_call: TRBV9; j_call: TRBJ1-5; cdr3_aa: ASSVGGYSNQPQH
v_call: TRBV24-1; j_call: TRBJ1-5; cdr3_aa: ATQDPGGNQPQH
v_call: TRBV30; j_call: TRBJ1-5; cdr3_aa: AWSGAGDQPQH
v_call: TRBV5-6; j_call: TRBJ1-1; cdr3_aa: ASIIGRDRGRNTEAF
v_call: TRBV29-1; j_call: TRBJ2-4; cdr3_aa: SVLAGGKNIQY
v_call: TRBV7-9; j_call: TRBJ1-5; cdr3_aa: ASSPGVRQPQH
v_call: TRBV2; j_call: TRBJ1-5; cdr3_aa: ASSREQGDQPQH
v_call: TRBV5-8; j_call: TRBJ1-2; cdr3_aa: ASSPALTGFYYGYT
v_call: TRBV5-6; j_call: TRBJ2-3; cdr3_aa: ASSQQGATDTQY
v_call: TRBV19; j_call: TRBJ1-5; cdr3_aa: ASSPMDRGNQPQH
v_call: TRBV5-1; j_call: TRBJ1-2; cdr3_aa: ASSLDTLYGYT
v_call: TRBV4-2; j_call: TRBJ2-5; cdr3_aa: ASSQVAGQETQY
v_call: TRBV5-8; j_call: TRBJ2-4; cdr3_aa: ARNLLVAKNIQY
v_call: TRBV5-1; j_call: TRBJ1-6; cdr3_aa: ASSFTGQGADSPLH
v_call: TRBV9; j_call: TRBJ2-2; cdr3_aa: ASSPRGGANTGELF
v_call: TRBV6-5; j_call: TRBJ2-1; cdr3_aa: ASSATSNEQF
v_call: TRBV19; j_call: TRBJ1-2; cdr3_aa: ASSTEGQGPYGYT
v_call: TRBV29-1; j_call: TRBJ2-3; cdr3_aa: SVYRGGSTDTQY
v_call: TRBV18; j_call: TRBJ1-5; cdr3_aa: ASSPGAFGTGGINQPQH
v_call: TRBV10-1; j_call: TRBJ1-2; cdr3_aa: ASSLDRDRGYT
v_call: TRBV12-3/TRBV12-4; j_call: TRBJ1-1; cdr3_aa: ASSPDTEAF
v_call: TRBV6-6; j_call: TRBJ1-4; cdr3_aa: ASSYSREKLF
v_call: TRBV19; j_call: TRBJ2-1; cdr3_aa: ASSRTIYNEQF
v_call: TRBV19; j_call: TRBJ2-7; cdr3_aa: ASSLRLSYEQY
v_call: TRBV27; j_call: TRBJ1-2; cdr3_aa: ASRPGSANYGYT
v_call: TRBV10-3; j_call: TRBJ2-1; cdr3_aa: AISESAGGNEQF
v_call: TRBV6-6; j_call: TRBJ1-1; cdr3_aa: ASLGGAENTEAF
v_call: TRBV18; j_call: TRBJ1-3; cdr3_aa: ASSGSSGNTIY
v_call: TRBV7-9; j_call: TRBJ2-7; cdr3_aa: ASSEGAGLTGEQY
v_call: TRBV4-1; j_call: TRBJ1-1; cdr3_aa: ASSQGRGWGAF
v_call: TRBV6-5; j_call: TRBJ2-7; cdr3_aa: ASSQYPGSSYEQY
v_call: TRBV6-5; j_call: TRBJ2-1; cdr3_aa: ASRPGNYNEQF
v_call: TRBV6-5; j_call: TRBJ2-4; cdr3_aa: ASTLQREENIQY
v_call: TRBV6-1; j_call: TRBJ2-3; cdr3_aa: ASSDSGRTTDTQY
v_call: TRBV2; j_call: TRBJ2-4; cdr3_aa: ASSYMTGGGLEGQY
v_call: TRBV3-1/TRBV3-2; j_call: TRBJ2-2; cdr3_aa: ASSQVGSDITGELF
v_call: TRBV27; j_call: TRBJ1-2; cdr3_aa: ASSPAAGNYGYT
v_call: TRBV5-6; j_call: TRBJ2-7; cdr3_aa: ASSPTPGHYEQY
v_call: TRBV10-3; j_call: TRBJ2-5; cdr3_aa: AISAEDRVGETQY
v_call: TRBV5-4; j_call: TRBJ1-2; cdr3_aa: ASSQDAARGRYYGYT
v_call: TRBV19; j_call: TRBJ2-5; cdr3_aa: ASTPRGSGGDNMETQY
v_call: TRBV18; j_call: TRBJ2-1; cdr3_aa: ASSRTGTGVGNEQF
v_call: TRBV11-2; j_call: TRBJ2-7; cdr3_aa: ASSSDRASYEQY
v_call: TRBV3-1/TRBV3-2; j_call: TRBJ2-7; cdr3_aa: ASRGAYEQY
v_call: TRBV19; j_call: TRBJ2-2; cdr3_aa: ASSRADTGELF
v_call: TRBV10-2; j_call: TRBJ1-5; cdr3_aa: ASRKGGQGSNQPQH
v_call: TRBV5-4; j_call: TRBJ2-5; cdr3_aa: ASSFGGLAGDGETQY
v_call: TRBV9; j_call: TRBJ2-1; cdr3_aa: ASSVWGQGKLNEQF